This T cell receptor (beta chain) is drawn from a study of T cell repertoires in cytomegalovirus infection. Study summary: Through public TCR beta signatures, both CMV infection and matching HLA type were indicated. Broader study findings: In two of eight donors, the top clonotype was HLA-C-restricted CMV-specific. Cumulative frequency (of public TCR beta family members) identified carriers of CMV plus the relevant HLA.

A single record per CDR3 protein comes from TCRdb applying MiXCR to the reads. The repertoire holds about 83,000 distinct CDR3 sequences, with around 25% as singletons. Comments on this clonotype: What it binds is unknown.

This CDR3 contains 16 residues. Germline V gene data show CDR1 as SGHNT and CDR2 as YENEEA. Trimming removed 3 bases from V and 1 base from J; junction bases left unmatched: 9. The sample was CD8+ T cells from cultured PBMCs, taken from culture after CMV antigen stimulation. V usage is TRBV11-3 and J usage is TRBJ2-7, with 7 bases aligning to TRBD1. The clonotype originates from a human donor in good health (CMV status not recorded). Some clones in this sample may be carry-over from other donors' samples. CDR3 DNA: TGTGCCAGCAGCTTGGGAGACAGGGTGAGATCCTACGAGCAGTACTTC. This gives the protein CASSLGDRVRSYEQYF. Complete variable domain (other parts from reference TRBV11-3 and TRBJ2-7): EAGVVQSPRYKIIEKKQPVAFWCNPISGHNTLYWYLQNLGQGPELLIRYENEEAVDDSQLPKDRFSAERLKGVDSTLKIQPAELGDSAVYLCASSLGDRVRSYEQYFGPGTRLTVT.